Sequencing of this T cell receptor (beta chain) was carried out in a study of blood T cell repertoires in COVID-19. Study summary: T cells, B-cell-depleted T cells, or PBMCs provided the cDNA or gDNA that served as material.

Sequencing used immunoSEQ multiplex PCR; TCRdb keeps in-frame clones, though not all of them. This sample has fewer than 350,000 clones; about 88% occur once, and the top ten carry roughly a tenth. Recruits, aged roughly 18 to 100 years, lived in 24 US areas. Assignment of participants to cohorts was predicated upon participant-reported clinical history. V trimming: 5 bases; J trimming: 4 bases; junction bases outside the gene matches: 4. The CDR3 is 15 amino acids. In germline, CDR1 is SGHTA, CDR2 FQGTGA. This clonotype was obtained from a woman in her thirties or forties who had recovered from COVID-19. The chain has TRBV7-3 and TRBJ2-1, with 11 bases identical to TRBD2. Sequenced input: PBMCs or T cells enriched from blood (not recorded which). The CDR3 sequence: CASSPWTSGYNEQFF. CDR3 DNA sequence: TGTGCCAGCAGCCCGTGGACTAGCGGGTACAATGAGCAGTTCTTC.